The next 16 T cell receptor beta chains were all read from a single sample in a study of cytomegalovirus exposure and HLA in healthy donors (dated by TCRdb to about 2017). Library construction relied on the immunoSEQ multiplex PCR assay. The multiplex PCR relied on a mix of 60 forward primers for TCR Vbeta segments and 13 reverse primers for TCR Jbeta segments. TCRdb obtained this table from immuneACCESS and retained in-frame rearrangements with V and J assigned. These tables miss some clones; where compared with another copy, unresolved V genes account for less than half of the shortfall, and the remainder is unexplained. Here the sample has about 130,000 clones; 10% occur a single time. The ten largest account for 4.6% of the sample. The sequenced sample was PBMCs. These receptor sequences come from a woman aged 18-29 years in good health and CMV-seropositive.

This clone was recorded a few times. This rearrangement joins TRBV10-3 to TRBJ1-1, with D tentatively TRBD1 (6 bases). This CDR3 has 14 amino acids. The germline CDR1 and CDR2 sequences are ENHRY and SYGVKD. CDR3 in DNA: TGTGTCTCGGGGGGCGGGATGATGAACACTGAAGCTTTCTTT. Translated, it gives CVSGGGMMNTEAFF.

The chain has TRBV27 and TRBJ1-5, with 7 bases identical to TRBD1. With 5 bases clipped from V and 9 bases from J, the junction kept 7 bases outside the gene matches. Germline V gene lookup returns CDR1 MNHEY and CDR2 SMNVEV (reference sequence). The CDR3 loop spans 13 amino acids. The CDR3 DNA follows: TGTGCCAGCAGTCGCCAGGGGGGTTTGCCCCAGCATTTT. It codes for CASSRQGGLPQHF.

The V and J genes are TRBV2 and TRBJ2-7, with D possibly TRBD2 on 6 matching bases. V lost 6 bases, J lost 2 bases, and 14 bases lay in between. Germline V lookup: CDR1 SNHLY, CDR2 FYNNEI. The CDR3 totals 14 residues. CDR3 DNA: TGTGCCAGCAGCCGACTAGGCTCCCCCTACGAGCAGTACTTC. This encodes CASSRLGSPYEQYF.

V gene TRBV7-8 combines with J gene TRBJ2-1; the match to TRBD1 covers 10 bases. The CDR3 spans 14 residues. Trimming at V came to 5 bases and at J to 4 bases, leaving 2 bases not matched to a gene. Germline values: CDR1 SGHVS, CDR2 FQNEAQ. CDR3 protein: CASSQGQGYNEQFF. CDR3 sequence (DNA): TGTGCCAGCAGCCAGGGACAGGGGTACAATGAGCAGTTCTTC.

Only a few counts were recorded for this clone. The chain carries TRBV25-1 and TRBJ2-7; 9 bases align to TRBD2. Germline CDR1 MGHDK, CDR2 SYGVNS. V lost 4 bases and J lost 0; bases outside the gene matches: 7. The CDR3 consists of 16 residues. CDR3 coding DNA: TGTGCCAGCAGTGTGGAGGCGGGAGGGTCCTCCTACGAGCAGTACTTC. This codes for CASSVEAGGSSYEQYF.

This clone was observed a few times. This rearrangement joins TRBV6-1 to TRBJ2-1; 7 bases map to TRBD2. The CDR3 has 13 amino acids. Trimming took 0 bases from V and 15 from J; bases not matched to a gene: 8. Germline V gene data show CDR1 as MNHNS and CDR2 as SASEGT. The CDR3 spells CASSEAVGRPGFF. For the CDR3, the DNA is TGTGCCAGCAGTGAAGCGGTCGGGAGGCCGGGGTTCTTC.

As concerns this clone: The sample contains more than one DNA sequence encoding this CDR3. In DNA form, the CDR3 reads TGTGCCAGCACAAACAGGGAGCAATACAATGAGCAGTTCTTC. This sequence encodes CASTNREQYNEQFF. V is TRBV2 and J is TRBJ2-1; D possibly corresponds to TRBD1 (6 bases). Trimming removed 7 bases from V and 4 bases from J, with 14 bases in between. CDR1 and CDR2 (germline): SNHLY, FYNNEI. CDR3 length: 14 amino acids.

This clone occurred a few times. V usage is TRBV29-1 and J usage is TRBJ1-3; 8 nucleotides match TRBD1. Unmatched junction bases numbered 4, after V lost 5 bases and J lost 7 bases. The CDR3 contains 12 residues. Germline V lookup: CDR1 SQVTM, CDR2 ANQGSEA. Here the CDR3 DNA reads TGCAGCGTTCGGACAGGGTTGAACACCATATATTTT. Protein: CSVRTGLNTIYF.

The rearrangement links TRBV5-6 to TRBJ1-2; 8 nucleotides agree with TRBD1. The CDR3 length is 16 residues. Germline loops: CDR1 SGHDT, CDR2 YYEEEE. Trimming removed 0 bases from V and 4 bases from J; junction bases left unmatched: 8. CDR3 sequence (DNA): TGTGCCAGCAGCTTGGTACCAGGGGGCGCTTCCTATGGCTACACCTTC. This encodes CASSLVPGGASYGYTF. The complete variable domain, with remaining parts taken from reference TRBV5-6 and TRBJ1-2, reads DAGVTQSPTHLIKTRGQQVTLRCSPKSGHDTVSWYQQALGQGPQFIFQYYEEEERQRGNFPDRFSGHQFPNYSSELNVNALLLGDSALYLCASSLVPGGASYGYTFGSGTRLTVV.

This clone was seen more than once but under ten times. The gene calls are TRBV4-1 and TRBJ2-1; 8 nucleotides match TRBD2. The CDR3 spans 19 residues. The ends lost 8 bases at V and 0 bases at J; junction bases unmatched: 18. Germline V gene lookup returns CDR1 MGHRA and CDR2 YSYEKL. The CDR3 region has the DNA TGCGCCAGCCGGCCCCTAGGACTAGCCCGATCTAGCTCCTACAATGAGCAGTTCTTC. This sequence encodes CASRPLGLARSSSYNEQFF.

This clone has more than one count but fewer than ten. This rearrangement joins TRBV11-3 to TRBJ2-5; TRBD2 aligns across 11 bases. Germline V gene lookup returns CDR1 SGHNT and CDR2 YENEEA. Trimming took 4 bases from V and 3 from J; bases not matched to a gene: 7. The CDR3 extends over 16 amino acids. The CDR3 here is CASSSRTSGSEETQYF. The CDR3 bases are TGTGCCAGCAGCTCCAGAACTAGCGGGAGCGAAGAGACCCAGTACTTC.

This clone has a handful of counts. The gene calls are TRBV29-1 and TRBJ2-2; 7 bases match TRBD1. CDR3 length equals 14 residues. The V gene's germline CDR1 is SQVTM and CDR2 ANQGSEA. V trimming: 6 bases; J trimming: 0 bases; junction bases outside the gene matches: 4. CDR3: CSVRQGPNTGELFF. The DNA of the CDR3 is TGCAGCGTCCGACAGGGTCCGAACACCGGGGAGCTGTTTTTT.

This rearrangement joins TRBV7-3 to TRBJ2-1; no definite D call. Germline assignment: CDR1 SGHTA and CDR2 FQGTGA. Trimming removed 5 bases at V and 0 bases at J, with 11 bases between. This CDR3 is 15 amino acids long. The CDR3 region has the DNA TGTGCCAGCAGCCCCGTTCCCAGCTCCTACAATGAGCAGTTCTTC. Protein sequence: CASSPVPSSYNEQFF.

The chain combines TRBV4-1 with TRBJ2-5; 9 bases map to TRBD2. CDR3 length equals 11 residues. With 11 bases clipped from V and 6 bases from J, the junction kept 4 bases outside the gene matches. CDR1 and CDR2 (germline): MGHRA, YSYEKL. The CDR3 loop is CACGGGKTQYF. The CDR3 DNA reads TGCGCCTGCGGGGGGGGGAAGACCCAGTACTTC.

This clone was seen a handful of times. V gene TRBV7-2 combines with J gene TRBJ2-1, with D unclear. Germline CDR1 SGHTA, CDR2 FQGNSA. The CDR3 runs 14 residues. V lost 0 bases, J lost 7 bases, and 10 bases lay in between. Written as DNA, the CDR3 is TGTGCCAGCAGCTTAGCCCGAGTTGCTAATGAGCAGTTCTTC. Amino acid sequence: CASSLARVANEQFF.

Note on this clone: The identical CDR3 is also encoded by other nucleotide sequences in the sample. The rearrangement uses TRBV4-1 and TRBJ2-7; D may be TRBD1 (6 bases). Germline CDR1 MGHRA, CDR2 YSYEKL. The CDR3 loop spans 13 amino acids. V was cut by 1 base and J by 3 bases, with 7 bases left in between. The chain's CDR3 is CASSQGGGYEQYF. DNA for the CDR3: TGCGCCAGCAGCCAAGGAGGGGGCTACGAGCAGTACTTC.